The source of this T cell receptor beta chain is a study of lymphopenia after photon versus proton radiotherapy. General observations from the study: Proton therapy kept repertoires fairly stable, unlike photons, which gained effector/memory cells. Larger post-nadir TCR diversity loss correlated inversely with survival in deceased patients.

Method: immunoSEQ multiplex PCR; TCRdb's copy keeps in-frame clones and lacks some. The sample carries around 28,000 clones, around 80% recorded once. Details on this clone: The antigen remains undetermined.

Germline CDR1 reads SGHKS; CDR2 reads YYEKEE (reference sequence). With V trimmed by 3 bases and J by 5 bases, 7 bases remained unmatched. This CDR3 contains 15 residues. The sequencing used peripheral blood, collected from a patient treated with photon-based radiotherapy. This clonotype originated in a man aged 50 to 59 with gastric cancer. The rearrangement joins TRBV5-5 to TRBJ2-7; 11 nucleotides align to TRBD1. The CDR3 loop reads CASSSGQGATHEQYV. CDR3 DNA: TGTGCCAGCAGCTCCGGACAGGGGGCTACCCACGAGCAGTACGTC.